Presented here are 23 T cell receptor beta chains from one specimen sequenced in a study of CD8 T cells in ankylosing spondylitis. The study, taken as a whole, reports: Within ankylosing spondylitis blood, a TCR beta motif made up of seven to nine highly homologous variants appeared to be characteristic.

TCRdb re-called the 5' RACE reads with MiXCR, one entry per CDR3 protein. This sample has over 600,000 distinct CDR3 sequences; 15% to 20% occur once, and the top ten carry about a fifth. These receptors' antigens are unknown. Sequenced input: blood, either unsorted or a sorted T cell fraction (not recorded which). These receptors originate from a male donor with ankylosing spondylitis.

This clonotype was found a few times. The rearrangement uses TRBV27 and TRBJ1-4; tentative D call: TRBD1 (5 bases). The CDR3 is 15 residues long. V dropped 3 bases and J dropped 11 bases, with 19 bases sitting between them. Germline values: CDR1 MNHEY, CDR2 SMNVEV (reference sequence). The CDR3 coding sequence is TGTGCCAGCAGTTTGGGTCCCCAACCCCGGGGGAAACTGTTTTTT. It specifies CASSLGPQPRGKLFF.

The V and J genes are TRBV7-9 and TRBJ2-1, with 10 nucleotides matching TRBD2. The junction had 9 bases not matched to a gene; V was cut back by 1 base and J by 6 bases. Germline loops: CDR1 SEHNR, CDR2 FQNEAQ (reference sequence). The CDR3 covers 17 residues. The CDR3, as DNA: TGTGCCAGCAGCTTAGGGCGTCTAGCGGGAGTGGGCAATGAGCAGTTCTTC. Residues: CASSLGRLAGVGNEQFF.

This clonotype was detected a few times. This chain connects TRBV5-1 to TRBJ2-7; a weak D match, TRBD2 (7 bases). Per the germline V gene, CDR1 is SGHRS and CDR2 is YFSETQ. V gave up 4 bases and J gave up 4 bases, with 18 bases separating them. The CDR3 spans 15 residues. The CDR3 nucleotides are TGCGCCAGCAGCGCCGTCGCGGGGGCTCAATACGAGCAGTACTTC. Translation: CASSAVAGAQYEQYF.

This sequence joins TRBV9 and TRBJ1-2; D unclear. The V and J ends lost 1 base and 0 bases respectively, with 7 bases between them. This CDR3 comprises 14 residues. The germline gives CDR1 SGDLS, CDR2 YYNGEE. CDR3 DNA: TGTGCCAGCAGCGTATCAGATTCTAACTATGGCTACACCTTC. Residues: CASSVSDSNYGYTF.

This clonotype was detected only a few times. CDR3 protein: CASSSGGPLYNEQFF. CDR3 bases: TGTGCCAGCAGTTCGGGGGGCCCCCTGTACAATGAGCAGTTCTTC. The chain joins TRBV27 to TRBJ2-1; D might be TRBD2 (7 bases). V was trimmed by 4 bases and J by 4 bases, leaving 14 bases between them. Germline CDR1 and CDR2: MNHEY and SMNVEV (reference sequence). This CDR3 has 15 residues.

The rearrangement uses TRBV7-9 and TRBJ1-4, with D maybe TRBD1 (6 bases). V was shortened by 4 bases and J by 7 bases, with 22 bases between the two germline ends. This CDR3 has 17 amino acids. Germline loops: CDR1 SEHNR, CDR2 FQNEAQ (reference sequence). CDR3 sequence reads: CASSSTLGVQGSEKLFF. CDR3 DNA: TGTGCCAGCAGCTCCACCTTGGGTGTACAGGGTTCTGAAAAACTGTTTTTT.

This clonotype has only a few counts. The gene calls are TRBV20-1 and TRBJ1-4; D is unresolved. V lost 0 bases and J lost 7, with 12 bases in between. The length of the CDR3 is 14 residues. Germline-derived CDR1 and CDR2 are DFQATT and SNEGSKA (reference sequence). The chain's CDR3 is CSARDRGFVEKLFF. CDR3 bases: TGCAGTGCTAGAGATCGAGGCTTTGTTGAAAAACTGTTTTTT.

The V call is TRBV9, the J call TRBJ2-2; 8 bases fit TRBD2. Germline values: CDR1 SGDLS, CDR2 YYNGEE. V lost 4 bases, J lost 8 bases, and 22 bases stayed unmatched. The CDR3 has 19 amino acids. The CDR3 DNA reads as TGTGCCAGCAGCCCCAAGGCCCTCGGGGGGGCCGGTGGAGCAGGGGAGCTGTTTTTT. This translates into CASSPKALGGAGGAGELFF.

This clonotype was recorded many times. The CDR3 spells CASSNYGYTF. The CDR3 DNA is TGTGCCAGCAGCAACTATGGCTACACCTTC. The chain uses TRBV6-6 and TRBJ1-2; D is unresolved. The CDR3 runs to 10 residues. CDR1 and CDR2 (germline): MNHNY, SVGAGI (reference sequence). V was cut by 6 bases and J by 2 bases, with 1 base left in between.

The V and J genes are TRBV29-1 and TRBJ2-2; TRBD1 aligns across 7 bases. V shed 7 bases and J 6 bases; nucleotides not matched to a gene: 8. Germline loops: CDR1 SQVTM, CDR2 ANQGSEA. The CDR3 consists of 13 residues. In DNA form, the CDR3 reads TGCAGCGCCGCCGGGCAGGGGGCCGGGGAGCTGTTTTTT. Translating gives CSAAGQGAGELFF.

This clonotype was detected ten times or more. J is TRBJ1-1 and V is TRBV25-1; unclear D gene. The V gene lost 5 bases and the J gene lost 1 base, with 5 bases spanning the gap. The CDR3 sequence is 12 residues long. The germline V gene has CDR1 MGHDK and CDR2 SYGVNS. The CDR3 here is CASSQTNTEAFF. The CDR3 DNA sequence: TGTGCCAGCAGTCAAACGAACACTGAAGCTTTCTTT.

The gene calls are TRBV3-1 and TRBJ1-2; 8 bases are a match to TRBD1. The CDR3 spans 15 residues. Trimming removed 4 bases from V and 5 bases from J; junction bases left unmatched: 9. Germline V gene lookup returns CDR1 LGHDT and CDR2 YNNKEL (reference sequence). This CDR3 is CASSPLGQVGYGYTF. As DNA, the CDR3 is TGTGCCAGCAGCCCCTTGGGACAGGTGGGGTATGGCTACACCTTC. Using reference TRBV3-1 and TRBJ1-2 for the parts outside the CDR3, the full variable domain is DTAVSQTPKYLVTQMGNDKSIKCEQNLGHDTMYWYKQDSKKFLKIMFSYNNKELIINETVPNRFSPKSPDKAHLNLHINSLELGDSAVYFCASSPLGQVGYGYTFGSGTRLTVV.

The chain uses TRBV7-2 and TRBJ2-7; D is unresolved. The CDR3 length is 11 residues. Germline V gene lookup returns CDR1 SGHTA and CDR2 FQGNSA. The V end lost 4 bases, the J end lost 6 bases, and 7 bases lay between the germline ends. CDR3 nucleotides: TGTGCCAGCAGCTCCAATTCCGAGCAGTACTTC. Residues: CASSSNSEQYF.

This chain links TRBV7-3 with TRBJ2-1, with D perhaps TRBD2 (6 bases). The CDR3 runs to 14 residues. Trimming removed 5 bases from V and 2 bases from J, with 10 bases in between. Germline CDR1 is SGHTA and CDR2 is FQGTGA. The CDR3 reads CASSLERAYNEQFF. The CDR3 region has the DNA TGTGCCAGCAGCCTGGAGCGGGCCTACAATGAGCAGTTCTTC.

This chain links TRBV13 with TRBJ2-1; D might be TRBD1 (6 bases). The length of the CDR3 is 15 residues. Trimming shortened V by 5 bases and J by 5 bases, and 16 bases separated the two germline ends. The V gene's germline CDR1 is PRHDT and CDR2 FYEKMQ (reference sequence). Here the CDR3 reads CASSVQGRPNNEQFF. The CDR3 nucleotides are TGTGCCAGCAGCGTTCAGGGGCGGCCCAACAATGAGCAGTTCTTC.

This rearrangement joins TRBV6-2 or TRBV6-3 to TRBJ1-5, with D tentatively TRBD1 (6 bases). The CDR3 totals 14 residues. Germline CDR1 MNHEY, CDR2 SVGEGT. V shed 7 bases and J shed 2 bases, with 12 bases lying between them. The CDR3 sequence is CASNTGLGNQPQHF. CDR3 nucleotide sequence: TGTGCCAGCAATACAGGGCTTGGCAATCAGCCCCAGCATTTT.

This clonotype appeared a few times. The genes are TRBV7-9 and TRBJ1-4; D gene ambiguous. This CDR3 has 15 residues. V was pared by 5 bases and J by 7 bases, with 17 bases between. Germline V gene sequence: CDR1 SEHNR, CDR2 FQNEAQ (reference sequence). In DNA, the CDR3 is TGTGCCAGCAGCGAGTTCGTTGGGCGGAGTGAAAAACTGTTTTTT. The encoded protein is CASSEFVGRSEKLFF.

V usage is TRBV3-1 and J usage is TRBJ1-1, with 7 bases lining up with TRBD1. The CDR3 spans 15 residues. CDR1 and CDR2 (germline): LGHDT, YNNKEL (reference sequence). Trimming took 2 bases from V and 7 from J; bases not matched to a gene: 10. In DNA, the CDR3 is TGTGCCAGCAGCCAAAACTACGGGACAGCGATTGAAGCTTTCTTT. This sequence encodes CASSQNYGTAIEAFF.

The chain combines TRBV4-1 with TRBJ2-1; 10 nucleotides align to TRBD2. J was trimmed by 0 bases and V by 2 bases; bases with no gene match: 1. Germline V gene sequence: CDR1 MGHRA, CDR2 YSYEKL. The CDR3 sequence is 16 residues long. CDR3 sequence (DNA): TGCGCCAGCAGCCAATTAGCGGGGGGCTCCTACAATGAGCAGTTCTTC. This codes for CASSQLAGGSYNEQFF.

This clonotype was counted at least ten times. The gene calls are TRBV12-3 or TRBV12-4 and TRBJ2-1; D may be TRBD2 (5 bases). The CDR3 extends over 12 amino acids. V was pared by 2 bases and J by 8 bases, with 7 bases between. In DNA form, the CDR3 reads TGTGCCAGCAGTTTATCCGGGGATGAGCAGTTCTTC. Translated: CASSLSGDEQFF.

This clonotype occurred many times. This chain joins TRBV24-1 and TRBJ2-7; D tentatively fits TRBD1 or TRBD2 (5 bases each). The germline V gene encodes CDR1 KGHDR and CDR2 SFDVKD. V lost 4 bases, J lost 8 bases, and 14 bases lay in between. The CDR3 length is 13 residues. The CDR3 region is CATSDPRTGQQYF. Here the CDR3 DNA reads TGTGCCACCAGTGACCCGAGGACGGGACAGCAGTACTTC.

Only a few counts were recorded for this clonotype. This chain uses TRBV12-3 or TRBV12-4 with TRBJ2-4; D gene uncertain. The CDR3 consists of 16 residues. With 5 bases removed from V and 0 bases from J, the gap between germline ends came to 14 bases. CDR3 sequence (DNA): TGTGCCAGCAGTCCGCAAACAAGTCTAGCCAAAAACATTCAGTACTTC. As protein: CASSPQTSLAKNIQYF.

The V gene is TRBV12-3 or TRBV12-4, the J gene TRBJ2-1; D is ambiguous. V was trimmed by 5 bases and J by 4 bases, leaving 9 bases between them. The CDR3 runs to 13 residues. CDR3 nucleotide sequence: TGTGCCAGCAGTCGTTCTAATTACAATGAGCAGTTCTTC. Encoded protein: CASSRSNYNEQFF.